This T cell receptor beta chain was found in a study of blood T cell repertoires in COVID-19. As for the study in general: Sources were T cells, B-cell-depleted T cells, or PBMCs; the material itself was cDNA or gDNA.

Those who participated ranged in age from roughly 18 to 90 years and resided in 20 to 30 US areas. Assignments of participants to cohorts depended upon their own reported clinical history. Sequenced by immunoSEQ multiplex PCR; TCRdb stores in-frame clones only, minus some. The sample yields 200,000 to 250,000 clones, just over 85% seen once. V shed 7 bases and J shed 7 bases, with 12 bases lying between them. The CDR3 contains 12 residues. The germline V gene has CDR1 KGHDR and CDR2 SFDVKD. The source material was PBMCs or T cells enriched from blood (not recorded which). The J gene is TRBJ1-2, the V gene TRBV24-1; D call uncertain. The origin of this receptor is a middle-aged woman with acute COVID-19. The CDR3, as DNA: TGTGCCACCAGCCAATCCATCGGTGGCTACACCTTC. Encoded protein: CATSQSIGGYTF.